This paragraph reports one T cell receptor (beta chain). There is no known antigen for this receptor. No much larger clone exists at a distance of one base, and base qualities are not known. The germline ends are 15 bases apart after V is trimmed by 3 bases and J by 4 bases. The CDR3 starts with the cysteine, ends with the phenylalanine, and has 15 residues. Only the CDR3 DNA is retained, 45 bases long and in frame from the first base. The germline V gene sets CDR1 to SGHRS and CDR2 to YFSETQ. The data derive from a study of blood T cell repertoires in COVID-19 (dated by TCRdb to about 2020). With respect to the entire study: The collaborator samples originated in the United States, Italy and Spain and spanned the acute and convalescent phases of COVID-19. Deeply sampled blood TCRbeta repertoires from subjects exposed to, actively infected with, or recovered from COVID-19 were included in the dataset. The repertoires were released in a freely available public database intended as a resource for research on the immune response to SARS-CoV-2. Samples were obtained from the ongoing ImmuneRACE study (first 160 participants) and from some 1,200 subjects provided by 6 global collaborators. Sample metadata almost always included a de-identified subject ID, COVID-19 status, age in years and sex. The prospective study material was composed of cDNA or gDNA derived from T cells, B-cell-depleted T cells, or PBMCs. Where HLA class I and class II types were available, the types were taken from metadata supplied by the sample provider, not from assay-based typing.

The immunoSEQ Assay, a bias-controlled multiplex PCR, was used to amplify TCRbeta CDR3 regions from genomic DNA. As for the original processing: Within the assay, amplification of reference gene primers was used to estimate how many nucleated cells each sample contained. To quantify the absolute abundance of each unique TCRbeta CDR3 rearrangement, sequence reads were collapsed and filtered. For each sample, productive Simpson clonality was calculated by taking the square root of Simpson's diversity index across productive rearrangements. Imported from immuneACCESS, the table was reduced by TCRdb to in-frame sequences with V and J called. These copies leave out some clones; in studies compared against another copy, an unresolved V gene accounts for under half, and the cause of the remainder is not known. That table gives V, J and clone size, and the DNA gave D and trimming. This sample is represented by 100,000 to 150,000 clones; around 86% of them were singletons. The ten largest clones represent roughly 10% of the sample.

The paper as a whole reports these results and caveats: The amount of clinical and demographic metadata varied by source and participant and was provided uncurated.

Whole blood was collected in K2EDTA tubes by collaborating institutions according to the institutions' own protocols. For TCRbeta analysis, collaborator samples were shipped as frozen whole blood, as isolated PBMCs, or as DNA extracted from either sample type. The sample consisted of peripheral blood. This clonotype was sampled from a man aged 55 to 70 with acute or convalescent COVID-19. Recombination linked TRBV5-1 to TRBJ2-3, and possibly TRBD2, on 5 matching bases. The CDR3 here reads CASSYRRLFADTQYF. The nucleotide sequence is TGCGCCAGCAGCTATAGGAGGTTATTCGCAGATACGCAGTATTTT.